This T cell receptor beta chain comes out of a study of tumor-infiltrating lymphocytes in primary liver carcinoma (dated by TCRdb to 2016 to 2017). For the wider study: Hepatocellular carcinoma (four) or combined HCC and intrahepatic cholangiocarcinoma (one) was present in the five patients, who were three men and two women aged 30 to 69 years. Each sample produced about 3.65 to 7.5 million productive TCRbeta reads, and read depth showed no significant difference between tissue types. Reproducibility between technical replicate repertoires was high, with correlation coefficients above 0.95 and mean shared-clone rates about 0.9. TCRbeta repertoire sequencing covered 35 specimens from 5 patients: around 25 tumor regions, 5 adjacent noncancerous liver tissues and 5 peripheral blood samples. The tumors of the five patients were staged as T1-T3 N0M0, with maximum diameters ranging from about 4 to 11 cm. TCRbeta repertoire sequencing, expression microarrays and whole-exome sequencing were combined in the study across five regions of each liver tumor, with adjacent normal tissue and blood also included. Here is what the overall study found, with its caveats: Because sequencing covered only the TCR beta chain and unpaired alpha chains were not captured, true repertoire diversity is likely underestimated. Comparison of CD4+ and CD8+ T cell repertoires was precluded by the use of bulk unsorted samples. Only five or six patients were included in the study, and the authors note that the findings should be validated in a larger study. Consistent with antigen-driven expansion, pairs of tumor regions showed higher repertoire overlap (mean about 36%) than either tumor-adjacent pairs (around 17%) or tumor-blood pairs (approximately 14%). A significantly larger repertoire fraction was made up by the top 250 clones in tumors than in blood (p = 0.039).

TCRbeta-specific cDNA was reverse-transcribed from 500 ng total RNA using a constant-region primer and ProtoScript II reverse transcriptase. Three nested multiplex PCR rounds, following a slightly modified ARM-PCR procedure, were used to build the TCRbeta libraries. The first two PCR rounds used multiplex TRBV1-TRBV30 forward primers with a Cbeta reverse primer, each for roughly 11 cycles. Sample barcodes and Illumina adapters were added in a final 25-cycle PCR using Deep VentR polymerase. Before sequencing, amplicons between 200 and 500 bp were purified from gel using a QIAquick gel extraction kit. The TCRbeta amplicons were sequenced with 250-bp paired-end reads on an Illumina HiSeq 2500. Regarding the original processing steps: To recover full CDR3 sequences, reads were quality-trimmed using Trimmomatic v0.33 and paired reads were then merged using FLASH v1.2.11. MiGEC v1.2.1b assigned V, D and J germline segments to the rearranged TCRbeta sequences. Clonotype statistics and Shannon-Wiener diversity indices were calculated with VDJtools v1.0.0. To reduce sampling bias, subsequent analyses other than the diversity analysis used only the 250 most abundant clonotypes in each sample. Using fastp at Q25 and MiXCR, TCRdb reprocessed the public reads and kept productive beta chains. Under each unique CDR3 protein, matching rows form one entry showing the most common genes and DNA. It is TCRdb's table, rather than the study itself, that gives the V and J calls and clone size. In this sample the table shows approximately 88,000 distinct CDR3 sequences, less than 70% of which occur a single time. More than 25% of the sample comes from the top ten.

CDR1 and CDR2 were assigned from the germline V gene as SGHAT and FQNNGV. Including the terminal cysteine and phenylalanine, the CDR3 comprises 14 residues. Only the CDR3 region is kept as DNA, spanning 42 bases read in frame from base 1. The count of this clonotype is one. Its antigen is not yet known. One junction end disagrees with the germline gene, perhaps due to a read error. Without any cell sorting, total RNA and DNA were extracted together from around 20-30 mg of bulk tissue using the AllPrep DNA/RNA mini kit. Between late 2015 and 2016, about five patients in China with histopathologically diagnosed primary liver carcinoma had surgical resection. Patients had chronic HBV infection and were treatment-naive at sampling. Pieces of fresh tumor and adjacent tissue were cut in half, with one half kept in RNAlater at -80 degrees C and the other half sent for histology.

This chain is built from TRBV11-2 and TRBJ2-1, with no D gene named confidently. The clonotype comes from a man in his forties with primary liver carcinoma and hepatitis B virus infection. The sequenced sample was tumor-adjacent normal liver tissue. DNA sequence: TGTGCCAGCAGGTCCGCTGCAGACGGTAATGAGCAGCTCTTC. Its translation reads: CASRSAADGNEQLF.